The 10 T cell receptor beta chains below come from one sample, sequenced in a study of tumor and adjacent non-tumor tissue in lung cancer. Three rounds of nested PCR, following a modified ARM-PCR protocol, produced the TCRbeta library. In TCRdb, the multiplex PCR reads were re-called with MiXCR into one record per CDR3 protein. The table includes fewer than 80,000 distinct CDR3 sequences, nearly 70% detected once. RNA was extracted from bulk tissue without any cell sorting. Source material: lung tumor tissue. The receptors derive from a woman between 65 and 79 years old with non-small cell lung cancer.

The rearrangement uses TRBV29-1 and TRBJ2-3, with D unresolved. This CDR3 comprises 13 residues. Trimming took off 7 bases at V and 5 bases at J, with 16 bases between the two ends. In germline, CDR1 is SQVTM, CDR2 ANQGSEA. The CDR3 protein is CSAPMSSVDTQYF. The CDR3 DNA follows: TGCAGCGCTCCCATGAGTTCTGTAGATACGCAGTATTTT.

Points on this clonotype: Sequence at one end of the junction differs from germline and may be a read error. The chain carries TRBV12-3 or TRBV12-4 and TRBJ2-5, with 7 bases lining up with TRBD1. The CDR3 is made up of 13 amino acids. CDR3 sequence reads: CDSSLDREETQYF. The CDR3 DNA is TGTGACAGCAGTCTAGACAGGGAGGAGACCCAGTACTTC.

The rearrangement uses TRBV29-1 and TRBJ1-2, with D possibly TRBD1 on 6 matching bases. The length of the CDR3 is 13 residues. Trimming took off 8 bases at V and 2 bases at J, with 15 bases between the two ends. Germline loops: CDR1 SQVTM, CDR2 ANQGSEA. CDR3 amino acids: CSFGDTGNYGYTF. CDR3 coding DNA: TGCAGCTTTGGGGATACAGGGAACTATGGCTACACCTTC.

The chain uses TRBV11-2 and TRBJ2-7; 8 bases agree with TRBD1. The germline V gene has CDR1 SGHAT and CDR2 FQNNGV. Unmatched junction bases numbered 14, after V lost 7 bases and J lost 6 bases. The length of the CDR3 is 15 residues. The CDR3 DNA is TGTGCCAGCACCCGACTCCGGGACAGGTCAGCCGAGCAGTACTTC. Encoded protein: CASTRLRDRSAEQYF.

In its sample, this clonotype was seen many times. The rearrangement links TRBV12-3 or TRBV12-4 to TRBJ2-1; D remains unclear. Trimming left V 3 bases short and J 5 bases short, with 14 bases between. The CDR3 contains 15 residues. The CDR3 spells CASSLGHPANNEQFF. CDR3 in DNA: TGTGCCAGCAGTTTGGGCCACCCGGCCAACAATGAGCAGTTCTTC.

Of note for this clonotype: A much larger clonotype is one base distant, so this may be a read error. The CDR3 protein is CASSFPVRGTYEQFF. The CDR3 DNA follows: TGCGCCAGCAGCTTTCCAGTCAGGGGAACCTACGAGCAGTTCTTC. The chain uses TRBV5-1 and TRBJ2-7, with D maybe TRBD1 (6 bases). Near its end, the DNA agrees better with TRBJ2-1, so the J call may be wrong. Germline V gives CDR1 SGHRS, CDR2 YFSETQ. The CDR3 consists of 15 residues.

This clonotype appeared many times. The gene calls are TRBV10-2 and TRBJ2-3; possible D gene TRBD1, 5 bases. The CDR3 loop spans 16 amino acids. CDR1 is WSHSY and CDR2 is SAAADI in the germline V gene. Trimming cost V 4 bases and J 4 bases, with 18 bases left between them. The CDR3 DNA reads TGCGCCAGCAGTGCGGCCAGGGCTTTTGGACCAGATACGCAGTATTTT. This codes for CASSAARAFGPDTQYF.

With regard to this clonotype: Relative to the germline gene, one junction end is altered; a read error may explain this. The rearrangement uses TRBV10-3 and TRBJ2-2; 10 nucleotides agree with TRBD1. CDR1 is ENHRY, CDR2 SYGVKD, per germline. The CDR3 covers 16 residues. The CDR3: CAVTESGTGVTGEPFF. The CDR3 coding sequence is TGTGCCGTCACTGAGTCGGGGACAGGGGTCACCGGGGAGCCGTTTTTT.

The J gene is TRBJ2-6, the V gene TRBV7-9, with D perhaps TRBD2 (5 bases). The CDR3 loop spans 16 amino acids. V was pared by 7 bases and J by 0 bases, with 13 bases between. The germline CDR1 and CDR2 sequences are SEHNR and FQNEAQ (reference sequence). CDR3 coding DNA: TGTGCCAGCAATGAGAGGGTTGACTCTGGGGCCAACGTCCTGACTTTC. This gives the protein CASNERVDSGANVLTF.

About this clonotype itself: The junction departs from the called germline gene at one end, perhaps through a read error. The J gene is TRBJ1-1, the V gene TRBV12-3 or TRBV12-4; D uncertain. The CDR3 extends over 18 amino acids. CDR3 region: CASRPNQWPLSVNTEALF. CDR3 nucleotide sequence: TGTGCCAGCAGGCCGAATCAATGGCCTCTCTCCGTTAACACTGAAGCTCTCTTT.